Listed below are T cell receptor beta chains from one sample, sequenced in a study of post-analysis software for immune sequencing data. TCRdb fed the PCR reads into MiXCR, producing one record per CDR3 protein. This table holds roughly 870,000 distinct CDR3 sequences, approximately 53% found once. The sample was blood. These receptors came from a girl under 18 with multiple sclerosis. Both conserved end residues are part of each CDR3. The D gene is left open where the match is weak. Clone sizes are given selectively: once, few, many, or a class where the clone is expanded.

>-|TRBD2|TRBV20-1|TRBJ2-1
TGCAGTGCCTCGGCGACTAGCAGAGGACTAAATGAGCAGTTCTTC
CSASATSRGLNEQFF
>few|-|TRBV20-1|TRBJ1-2
TGCAGTGCTAGAGGGAGCTCAGAAAGGGGCTCCTATGGCTACACCTTC
CSARGSSERGSYGYTF
>-|-|TRBV10-3|TRBJ1-1
TGTGCCATCAGTGAGTCTGAGATGAACACTGAAGCTTTCTTT
CAISESEMNTEAFF
>-|TRBD1|TRBV28|TRBJ2-7
TGTGCCAGCAGTCCAATTACAGGGGCGGTGTCCTACGAGCAGTACTTC
CASSPITGAVSYEQYF
>-|-|TRBV5-5|TRBJ2-5
TGTGCCAGCAGCTTGGAGCTAGCGTCAAGCGAGACCCAGTACTTC
CASSLELASSETQYF
>-|TRBD2|TRBV3-1|TRBJ2-5
TGTGCCAGCAGCCTCCGGCGGGGGGGCCAGGAGACCCAGTACTTC
CASSLRRGGQETQYF
>-|TRBD1|TRBV12-3/TRBV12-4|TRBJ1-2
TGTGCCAGCAGTCTAACAGGGGCGATAAACTATGGCTACACCTTC
CASSLTGAINYGYTF
>few|-|TRBV3-1|TRBJ2-3
TGTGCCAGCAGCCAAGAAGGGTCCCATGGTACGCAGTATTTT
CASSQEGSHGTQYF
>-|TRBD1|TRBV29-1|TRBJ2-6
TGCAGCGTTCATGACGACGGGGGACAGGACTCGAGGGGGGCCAACGTCCTGACTTTC
CSVHDDGGQDSRGANVLTF
>-|-|TRBV5-1|TRBJ2-5
TGCGCCAGCAGCTTGGGTCACCCTACGAACCAAGAGACCCAGTACTTC
CASSLGHPTNQETQYF
>few|-|TRBV20-1|TRBJ2-7
TGCAGTGCTAGAGCCGGCCCCGAACAATACGAGCAGTACTTC
CSARAGPEQYEQYF
>-|-|TRBV7-2|TRBJ2-7
TGTGCCAGCAGCGCCGGACTGACGGTCAATTCCTACGAGCAGTACTTC
CASSAGLTVNSYEQYF
>-|-|TRBV20-1|TRBJ2-2
TGCAGTGCGCAGTCCCTAGCATTCGGGGAGCTGTTTTTT
CSAQSLAFGELFF
>-|-|TRBV7-9|TRBJ2-2
TGTGCCAGCACCCTGCTGGCCGCAGCAGTCACCGGGGAGCTGTTTTTT
CASTLLAAAVTGELFF
>-|TRBD2|TRBV20-1|TRBJ2-3
TGCAGTGCGACCACCACTAGCGGGGGGGCGGGGGCCACAGATACGCAGTATTTT
CSATTTSGGAGATDTQYF